This TCR beta chain comes out of a study of PD-L1 blockade in urothelial cancer. Germline CDR1 and CDR2: SGHTA and FQGNSA. The CDR3 has 12 amino acids. V shed 8 bases, J shed 1 base, and the junction held 2 bases outside the gene matches. Produced via immunoSEQ multiplex PCR; TCRdb's table is partial and in-frame only. The sample has some 79,000 clones; roughly 82% are singletons. Metastatic or locally advanced urothelial carcinoma was present in the patients. Sequences were derived from PBMCs, sampled around atezolizumab (anti-PD-L1) treatment. The TCR originated in a man in his sixties or seventies with urothelial cancer. This chain joins TRBV7-2 and TRBJ2-7, with 7 bases that match TRBD1. CDR3 coding DNA: TGTGCCAGCCAGGACAGGTCCTACGAGCAGTACTTC. Translation gives CASQDRSYEQYF.